Shown below are 10 T cell receptor beta chains from a single sample sequenced in a study of cytomegalovirus exposure and HLA in healthy donors. PCR amplification relied on 60 Vbeta primers (plus 13 Jbeta primers). Repertoires were generated with immunoSEQ multiplex PCR, while TCRdb's copy carries only in-frame clones and drops some. The data contain roughly 200,000 clones, roughly 85% of them singletons. Sequencing was performed on PBMCs. The receptors shown here come from a woman in her 50s in good health and CMV-seronegative.

The CDR3 loop is CASSLGLAGATDTQYF. The CDR3, as DNA: TGTGCCAGCAGCCTTGGACTAGCGGGAGCGACAGATACGCAGTATTTT. This chain connects TRBV7-7 to TRBJ2-3; 13 bases align to TRBD2. The V gene end was trimmed by 5 bases and the J gene end by 3 bases; junction bases not matched to a gene: 5. CDR3 length: 16 residues. CDR1 and CDR2 from the germline V gene are SSHAT and FNYEAQ (reference sequence). Combining the CDR3 with reference TRBV7-7 and TRBJ2-3 gives the whole variable domain GAGVSQSPRYKVTKRGQDVTLRCDPISSHATLYWYQQALGQGPEFLTYFNYEAQPDKSGLPSDRFSAERPEGSISTLTIQRTEQRDSAMYRCASSLGLAGATDTQYFGPGTRLTVL.

The V call is TRBV7-3, the J call TRBJ2-6, with 7 bases that match TRBD2. V lost 8 bases to trimming and J lost 0 bases; unmatched junction nucleotides: 4. CDR1 is SGHTA and CDR2 is FQGTGA in the germline V gene. This CDR3 region has 15 residues. CDR3 region: CASGSGGSGANVLTF. In DNA form, the CDR3 reads TGTGCCAGCGGTTCGGGGGGCTCTGGGGCCAACGTCCTGACTTTC.

In this sample, this clone turned up once. This chain connects TRBV4-1 to TRBJ2-1; possible D gene TRBD2, 5 bases. Germline CDR1 is MGHRA and CDR2 is YSYEKL. Trimming took off 0 bases at V and 0 bases at J, with 12 bases between the two ends. The CDR3 is 17 residues long. CDR3 region: CASSQDPGVASYNEQFF. The CDR3 DNA follows: TGCGCCAGCAGCCAAGATCCCGGGGTAGCCTCCTACAATGAGCAGTTCTTC.

The CDR3 DNA reads as TGTGCCTGGAGTAGGTTGACTGTCACAGATACGCAGTATTTT. This codes for CAWSRLTVTDTQYF. The chain has TRBV30 and TRBJ2-3; D ambiguous. Germline lookup yields CDR1 GTSNPN and CDR2 SVGIG (reference sequence). The CDR3 runs to 14 residues. Trimming cost V 2 bases and J 2 bases, with 11 bases left between them. Full variable domain (outside the CDR3, taken from reference TRBV30 and TRBJ2-3): SQTIHQWPATLVQPVGSPLSLECTVEGTSNPNLYWYRQAAGRGLQLLFYSVGIGQISSEVPQNLSASRPQDRQFILSSKKLLLSDSGFYLCAWSRLTVTDTQYFGPGTRLTVL.

V and J are TRBV5-1 and TRBJ2-5; TRBD1 agrees at 9 bases. The trim removed 0 bases at V and 8 bases at J, leaving 8 bases unmatched. CDR3 length: 15 residues. Germline assignment: CDR1 SGHRS and CDR2 YFSETQ. In DNA form, the CDR3 reads TGCGCCAGCAGCTTGGCGGGGACAGGGAAGAGAACCCAGTACTTC. It specifies CASSLAGTGKRTQYF.

The CDR3 bases are TGTGCCAGCAGCCTCGGGACAATATACAATGAGCAGTTCTTC. Amino acids: CASSLGTIYNEQFF. The chain recombines TRBV7-9 with TRBJ2-1; possibly TRBD1 for D (6 bases). Trimming stripped 5 bases from V and 4 bases from J, with 12 bases between. Germline CDR1 is SEHNR and CDR2 is FQNEAQ (reference sequence). The CDR3 contains 14 residues.

This sequence joins TRBV28 and TRBJ2-3; TRBD2 might be the D (6 bases). With 5 bases removed from V and 2 bases from J, the gap between germline ends came to 20 bases. The CDR3 runs 17 residues. The germline V gene has CDR1 MDHEN and CDR2 SYDVKM. CDR3 bases: TGTGCCAGCAGTAGGACCCCCGGGGAGGCAGTCACAGATACGCAGTATTTT. Its translation: CASSRTPGEAVTDTQYF.

The rearrangement links TRBV5-1 to TRBJ2-5; D unclear. The CDR3 extends over 13 amino acids. In germline, CDR1 is SGHRS, CDR2 YFSETQ. V was trimmed by 0 bases and J by 4 bases, leaving 7 bases between them. In nucleotides, the CDR3 is TGCGCCAGCAGCTTGGCGGCAGGAGAGACCCAGTACTTC. This translates into CASSLAAGETQYF.

This clone has only one observation. This chain links TRBV18 with TRBJ2-2; TRBD2 agrees at 12 bases. The J segment lost 0 bases and the V segment lost 2 bases, leaving 4 bases of the junction unmatched. This CDR3 is built from 18 residues. The germline CDR1 and CDR2 sequences are KGHSH and LQKENI. CDR3 in amino acids: CASSPRTSGIPNTGELFF. CDR3 bases: TGTGCCAGCTCACCAAGGACTAGCGGGATTCCGAACACCGGGGAGCTGTTTTTT.

Here the CDR3 reads CASSEPAGTGTYEQYF. In DNA form, the CDR3 reads TGTGCCAGCAGTGAACCCGCCGGGACAGGGACCTACGAGCAGTACTTC. The chain joins TRBV2 to TRBJ2-7, with TRBD1 identical over 9 bases. The CDR3 extends over 16 amino acids. The germline gives CDR1 SNHLY, CDR2 FYNNEI. V gave up 2 bases and J gave up 2 bases; unmatched junction bases: 7.